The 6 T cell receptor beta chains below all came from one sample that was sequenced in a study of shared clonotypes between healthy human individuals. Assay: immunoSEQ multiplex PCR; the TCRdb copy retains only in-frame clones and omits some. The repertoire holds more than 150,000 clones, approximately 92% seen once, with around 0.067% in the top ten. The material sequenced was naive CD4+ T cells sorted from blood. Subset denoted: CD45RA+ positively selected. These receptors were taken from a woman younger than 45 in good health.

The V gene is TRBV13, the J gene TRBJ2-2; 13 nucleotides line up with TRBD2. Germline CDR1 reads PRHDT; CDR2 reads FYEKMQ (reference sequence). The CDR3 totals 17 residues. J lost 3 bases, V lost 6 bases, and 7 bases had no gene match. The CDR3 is CASRELAGGPDTGELFF. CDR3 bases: TGTGCCAGCAGGGAACTAGCGGGAGGGCCTGACACCGGGGAGCTGTTTTTT.

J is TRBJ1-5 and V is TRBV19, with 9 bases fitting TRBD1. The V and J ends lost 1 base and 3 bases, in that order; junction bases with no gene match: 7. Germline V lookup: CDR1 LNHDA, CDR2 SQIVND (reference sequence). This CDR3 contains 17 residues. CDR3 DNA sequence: TGTGCCAGTAGTATAGGAAAGAGGACAGGGGTCAATCAGCCCCAGCATTTT. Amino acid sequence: CASSIGKRTGVNQPQHF.

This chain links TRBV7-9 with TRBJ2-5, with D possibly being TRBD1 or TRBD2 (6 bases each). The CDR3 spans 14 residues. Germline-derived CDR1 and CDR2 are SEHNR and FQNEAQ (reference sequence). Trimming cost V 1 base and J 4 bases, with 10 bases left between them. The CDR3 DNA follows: TGTGCCAGCAGCTTAGGCGGAGGGGGAGAGACCCAGTACTTC. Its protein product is CASSLGGGGETQYF.

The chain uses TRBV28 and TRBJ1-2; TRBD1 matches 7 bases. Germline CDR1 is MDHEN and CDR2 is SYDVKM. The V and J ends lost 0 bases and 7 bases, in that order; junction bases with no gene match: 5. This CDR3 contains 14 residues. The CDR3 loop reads CASSLWAQGGGYTF. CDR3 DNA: TGTGCCAGCAGTTTATGGGCTCAGGGGGGTGGCTACACCTTC.

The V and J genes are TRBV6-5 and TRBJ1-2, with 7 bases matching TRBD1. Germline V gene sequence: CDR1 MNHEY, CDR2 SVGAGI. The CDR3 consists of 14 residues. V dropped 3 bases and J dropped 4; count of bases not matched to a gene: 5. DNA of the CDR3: TGTGCCAGCAGTTATGGACAGGCTCGCTATGGCTACACCTTC. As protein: CASSYGQARYGYTF.

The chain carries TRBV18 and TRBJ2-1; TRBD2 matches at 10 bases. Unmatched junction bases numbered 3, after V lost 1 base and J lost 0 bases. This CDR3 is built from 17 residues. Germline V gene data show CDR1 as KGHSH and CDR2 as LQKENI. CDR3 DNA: TGTGCCAGCTCACCACTTGCTAGCGGGAGCTCCTACAATGAGCAGTTCTTC. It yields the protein CASSPLASGSSYNEQFF.